The next 16 T cell receptor beta chains were all read from a single sample in a study of OX40 agonist ivuxolimab in advanced cancers. Method: immunoSEQ multiplex PCR; TCRdb's copy keeps in-frame clones and lacks some. The table has about 48,000 clones, 70% to 85% seen once. The sample was CD4+ or CD8+ T cells sorted from blood, taken in a trial of the OX40 agonist ivuxolimab. These TCRs come from an adult with an advanced solid tumor such as melanoma, head and neck, liver or kidney cancer.

The chain has TRBV7-8 and TRBJ2-7; 10 bases are a match to TRBD2. V shed 7 bases, J shed 3 bases, and the junction held 9 bases outside the gene matches. This CDR3 spans 15 amino acids. Per germline, CDR1 SGHVS and CDR2 FQNEAQ. DNA of the CDR3: TGTGCCAGCACCACTCTAGCGGGAGCGGGCTACGAGCAGTACTTC. Protein sequence: CASTTLAGAGYEQYF. Full variable domain (outside the CDR3, taken from reference TRBV7-8 and TRBJ2-7): GAGVSQSPRYKVAKRGQDVALRCDPISGHVSLFWYQQALGQGPEFLTYFQNEAQLDKSGLPSDRFFAERPEGSVSTLKIQRTQQEDSAVYLCASTTLAGAGYEQYFGPGTRLTVT.

This chain joins TRBV7-3 and TRBJ2-7; D is unclear. Germline-derived CDR1 and CDR2 are SGHTA and FQGTGA. Trimming left V 0 bases short and J 6 bases short, with 9 bases between. The CDR3 covers 13 residues. CDR3 sequence (DNA): TGTGCCAGCAGCTTAACCCTGTATACCGAGCAGTACTTC. Translating gives CASSLTLYTEQYF.

This chain joins TRBV7-2 and TRBJ1-1; no definite D call. From germline, CDR1 is SGHTA and CDR2 FQGNSA. V lost 5 bases and J 4 bases, leaving 11 bases between the germline ends. CDR3 length equals 13 residues. The CDR3 bases are TGTGCCAGCAGCCTCAACTGGGGCACTGAAGCTTTCTTT. This gives the protein CASSLNWGTEAFF.

This clone occurred a few times. V is TRBV30 and J is TRBJ1-1; a weak D match, TRBD1 (5 bases). Per germline, CDR1 GTSNPN and CDR2 SVGIG (reference sequence). Trimming took 4 bases from V and 0 from J, leaving 18 bases between them. The CDR3 loop spans 16 amino acids. CDR3 nucleotide sequence: TGTGCCTGGACGGTATCAGCAGGGTCTCTGAACACTGAAGCTTTCTTT. Amino acids: CAWTVSAGSLNTEAFF.

This clone was seen just once. The CDR3 DNA is TGTGCCAGCAGCTTAACCAGGACTAGCCATGGCAATGAGCAGTTCTTC. This sequence encodes CASSLTRTSHGNEQFF. The chain recombines TRBV7-9 with TRBJ2-1, with 8 bases aligning to TRBD2. Looked up from germline, CDR1 is SEHNR and CDR2 is FQNEAQ (reference sequence). The CDR3 runs to 16 residues. Germline trimming cut 2 bases from V and 6 bases from J; bases unmatched to any gene: 9.

The genes are TRBV19 and TRBJ2-3; TRBD1 might be the D (6 bases). The length of the CDR3 is 19 residues. Trimming cost V 2 bases and J 1 base, with 22 bases left between them. Per germline, CDR1 LNHDA and CDR2 SQIVND (reference sequence). CDR3 coding DNA: TGTGCCAGTAGTATACCAGGACTGAGTCTTTCAGGGGGCACAGATACGCAGTATTTT. This translates into CASSIPGLSLSGGTDTQYF. Complete variable domain (other parts from reference TRBV19 and TRBJ2-3): DGGITQSPKYLFRKEGQNVTLSCEQNLNHDAMYWYRQDPGQGLRLIYYSQIVNDFQKGDIAEGYSVSREKKESFPLTVTSAQKNPTAFYLCASSIPGLSLSGGTDTQYFGPGTRLTVL.

The chain recombines TRBV7-3 with TRBJ2-3; TRBD2 matches at 8 bases. J lost 5 bases, V lost 5 bases, and 3 bases had no gene match. This CDR3 spans 13 amino acids. CDR1 is SGHTA and CDR2 is FQGTGA in the germline V gene. The CDR3 sequence: CASSATSEDTQYF. The CDR3 nucleotides are TGTGCCAGCAGCGCGACTAGCGAAGATACGCAGTATTTT.

The rearrangement joins TRBV11-2 to TRBJ2-3; D is ambiguous. The V gene lost 5 bases and the J gene lost 6 bases, with 12 bases spanning the gap. Germline assignment: CDR1 SGHAT and CDR2 FQNNGV. The CDR3 loop spans 13 amino acids. The CDR3 is CASSPATGDTQYF. CDR3 DNA: TGTGCCAGCAGCCCTGCAACCGGGGATACGCAGTATTTT.

The sample holds a few counts of this clone. The rearrangement links TRBV11-2 to TRBJ2-5; 9 nucleotides align to TRBD2. The CDR3 spans 14 residues. V was pared by 5 bases and J by 1 base, with 2 bases of the junction left unmatched. Germline V lookup: CDR1 SGHAT, CDR2 FQNNGV. The CDR3 protein is CASSRLAVQETQYF. The CDR3 DNA reads as TGTGCCAGCAGCCGACTAGCGGTCCAAGAGACCCAGTACTTC.

This chain links TRBV6-1 with TRBJ2-3, with unresolved D. V lost 2 bases and J 4 bases, leaving 16 bases between the germline ends. The CDR3 covers 16 residues. The germline V gene encodes CDR1 MNHNS and CDR2 SASEGT. The chain's CDR3 is CASSERVTAHADTQYF. CDR3 in DNA: TGTGCCAGCAGTGAAAGGGTAACAGCCCACGCAGATACGCAGTATTTT.

The gene calls are TRBV4-2 and TRBJ2-4, with 11 bases fitting TRBD1. Trimming at V came to 1 base and at J to 7 bases, leaving 3 bases not matched to a gene. The CDR3 sequence is 15 residues long. Germline V gene lookup returns CDR1 LGHNA and CDR2 YNFKEQ. The CDR3, as DNA: TGTGCCAGCAGCCAAGCGGGACAGGGGGAGAACATTCAGTACTTC. Residues: CASSQAGQGENIQYF.

This chain uses TRBV5-1 with TRBJ1-1, with D perhaps TRBD1 (5 bases). Per germline, CDR1 SGHRS and CDR2 YFSETQ. This CDR3 spans 13 amino acids. V shed 0 bases and J shed 14 bases, with 17 bases lying between them. The CDR3 nucleotides are TGCGCCAGCAGCTTGGCCGTAACAGGTGGTAGATTCTTT. Encoded protein: CASSLAVTGGRFF.

This clone appeared a single time. The chain joins TRBV6-1 to TRBJ1-2; D possibly corresponds to TRBD1 (6 bases). Trimming removed 6 bases from V and 5 bases from J, with 16 bases in between. CDR3 length equals 14 residues. Germline V CDR1 and CDR2: MNHNS, SASEGT. The CDR3 loop is CASRAEQGIYGYTF. CDR3 DNA sequence: TGTGCCAGCAGAGCTGAACAGGGAATTTATGGCTACACCTTC.

The chain couples TRBV5-4 to TRBJ2-7; D might be TRBD1 (6 bases). In germline, CDR1 is SGHNT, CDR2 YYREEE (reference sequence). This CDR3 is built from 14 residues. Between the trimmed V and J ends, which lost 2 bases and 3 bases, there was a span of 12 bases. For the CDR3, the DNA is TGTGCCAGCAGCTTACCGGGACAATTCTACGAGCAGTACTTC. This sequence encodes CASSLPGQFYEQYF. Together with reference TRBV5-4 and TRBJ2-7, the CDR3 gives the full variable domain: ETGVTQSPTHLIKTRGQQVTLRCSSQSGHNTVSWYQQALGQGPQFIFQYYREEENGRGNFPPRFSGLQFPNYSSELNVNALELDDSALYLCASSLPGQFYEQYFGPGTRLTVT.

The V and J genes are TRBV19 and TRBJ1-5; the match to TRBD1 covers 7 bases. V dropped 9 bases and J dropped 0; count of bases not matched to a gene: 11. This CDR3 is 16 amino acids long. Germline CDR1 is LNHDA and CDR2 is SQIVND (reference sequence). In DNA, the CDR3 is TGTGCCAGCGCCCCCTCGACAGGGTTTAGCAATCAGCCCCAGCATTTT. Protein: CASAPSTGFSNQPQHF. The variable domain in full, completed from reference TRBV19 and TRBJ1-5, reads DGGITQSPKYLFRKEGQNVTLSCEQNLNHDAMYWYRQDPGQGLRLIYYSQIVNDFQKGDIAEGYSVSREKKESFPLTVTSAQKNPTAFYLCASAPSTGFSNQPQHFGDGTRLSIL.

J is TRBJ1-2 and V is TRBV15; D gene ambiguous. The V and J ends lost 0 bases and 2 bases respectively, with 1 base between them. Germline V gives CDR1 LNHNV, CDR2 YYDKDF (reference sequence). The length of the CDR3 is 12 residues. The CDR3 bases are TGTGCCACCAGCAGAGACAACTATGGCTACACCTTC. Amino acid sequence: CATSRDNYGYTF.